The T cell receptor (beta chain) described here comes from a study of blood T cells in healthy people across ages. The V gene end was trimmed by 0 bases and the J gene end by 3 bases; junction bases not matched to a gene: 5. Germline CDR1 is SGDLS and CDR2 is YYNGEE. The CDR3 has 15 amino acids. Combining a sample-barcoded 5' primer with a J-beta primer mix, a second PCR ran for about 7 to 12 cycles. In TCRdb, the 5' RACE reads were re-called with MiXCR into one record per CDR3 protein. The sample gives under 2,000,000 distinct CDR3 sequences, roughly 49% of which show up once; more than 2% is in the top ten. Whole-study findings and limits: When set beside aged donors, long-lived donors presented more naive CD4+ cells and higher diversity.

Worth noting for this clonotype: The antigen remains undetermined.

Sequencing was performed on blood. V gene TRBV9 combines with J gene TRBJ2-5; 7 bases are shared with TRBD2. This receptor was obtained from a woman aged 40-49 years in good health. In nucleotides, the CDR3 is TGTGCCAGCAGCGTAGTGGGCGGGGGAGAAGAGACCCAGTACTTC. Translating it yields CASSVVGGGEETQYF.